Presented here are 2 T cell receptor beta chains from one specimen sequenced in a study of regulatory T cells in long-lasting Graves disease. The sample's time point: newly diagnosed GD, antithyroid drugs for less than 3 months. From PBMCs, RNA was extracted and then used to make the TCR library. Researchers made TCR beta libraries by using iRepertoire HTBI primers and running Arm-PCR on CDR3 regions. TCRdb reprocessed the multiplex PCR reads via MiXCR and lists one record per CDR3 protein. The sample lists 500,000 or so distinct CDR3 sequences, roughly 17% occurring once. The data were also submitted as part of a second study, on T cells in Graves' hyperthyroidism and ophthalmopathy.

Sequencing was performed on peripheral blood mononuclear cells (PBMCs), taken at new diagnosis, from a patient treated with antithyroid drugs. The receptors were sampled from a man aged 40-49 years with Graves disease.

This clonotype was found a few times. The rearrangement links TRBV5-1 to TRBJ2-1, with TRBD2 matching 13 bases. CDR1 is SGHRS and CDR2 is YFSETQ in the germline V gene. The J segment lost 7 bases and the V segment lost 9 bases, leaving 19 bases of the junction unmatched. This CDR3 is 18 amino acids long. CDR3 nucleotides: TGCGCCAACACGCAGGACAGGATTGGACTAGCGGGAGTTAATGAGCAGTTCTTC. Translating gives CANTQDRIGLAGVNEQFF. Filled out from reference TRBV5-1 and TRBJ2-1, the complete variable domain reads KAGVTQTPRYLIKTRGQQVTLSCSPISGHRSVSWYQQTPGQGLQFLFEYFSETQRNKGNFPGRFSGRQFSNSRSEMNVSTLELGDSALYLCANTQDRIGLAGVNEQFFGPGTRLTVL.

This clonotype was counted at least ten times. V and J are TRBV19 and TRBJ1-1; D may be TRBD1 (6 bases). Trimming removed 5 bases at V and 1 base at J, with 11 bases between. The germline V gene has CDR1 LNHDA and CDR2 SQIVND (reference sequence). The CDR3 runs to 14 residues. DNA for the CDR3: TGTGCCAGTAGTGCGGACAGAGAGAACACTGAAGCTTTCTTT. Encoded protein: CASSADRENTEAFF.